This is a list of T cell receptor beta chains from one sample in a study of Graves' ophthalmopathy and Graves' hyperthyroidism. TCRdb processed the multiplex PCR reads anew with MiXCR; each CDR3 protein has one entry. The table has over 450,000 distinct CDR3 sequences, about 15% seen once. The sample taken for sequencing was blood. The receptor source for this set is a woman in her thirties with Graves' ophthalmopathy. Both conserved end residues are part of each CDR3. Fields, in order: clone size, D gene, V gene, J gene, CDR3 protein, CDR3 DNA. A D gene is named only where the DNA matches it firmly. Some rows have no size entry. The others give once, few or many, or a class for an expanded clone.

>NA|TRBD2|TRBV28|TRBJ2-5
CASSLYLRGGLETQYF
TGTGCCAGCAGTTTATACTTGCGGGGGGGGCTTGAGACCCAGTACTTC
>many|NA|TRBV29-1|TRBJ2-7
CSVDGGYEQYF
TGCAGCGTTGATGGGGGTTACGAGCAGTACTTC
>few|TRBD1|TRBV19|TRBJ2-2
CASSTDRGGETGELFF
TGTGCCAGTAGTACGGACAGGGGAGGGGAAACCGGGGAGCTGTTTTTT
>many|NA|TRBV27|TRBJ2-7
CASTDFSSYEQYF
TGTGCCAGCACCGACTTCAGCTCCTACGAGCAGTACTTC
>many|NA|TRBV29-1|TRBJ2-7
CSGIGDSYEQYF
TGCAGCGGGATAGGGGACTCCTACGAGCAGTACTTC
>many|NA|TRBV2|TRBJ2-4
CASSEALPGIAKNIQYF
TGTGCCAGCAGTGAAGCGCTCCCTGGGATAGCCAAAAACATTCAGTACTTC
>many|NA|TRBV2|TRBJ2-7
CASGGGEQYF
TGTGCCAGCGGGGGAGGCGAGCAGTACTTC
>many|NA|TRBV6-5|TRBJ1-5
CASSRDHGNQPQHF
TGTGCCAGCAGTCGGGACCACGGCAATCAGCCCCAGCATTTT
>NA|NA|TRBV7-3|TRBJ2-5
CASSLTPIGLWETQYF
TGTGCCAGCAGCTTAACGCCAATCGGACTTTGGGAGACCCAGTACTTC
>many|NA|TRBV6-1|TRBJ2-4
CASSEEGGGAGAKNIQYF
TGTGCCAGCAGTGAAGAAGGGGGGGGCGCGGGTGCCAAAAACATTCAGTACTTC
>many|TRBD1|TRBV6-5|TRBJ1-2
CASSYATGGQDGYTF
TGTGCCAGCAGTTACGCAACAGGGGGCCAGGATGGCTACACCTTC
>NA|NA|TRBV5-1|TRBJ1-2
CASSLLDRSGYTF
TGCGCCAGCAGCCTCCTGGACAGAAGCGGCTACACCTTC
>many|TRBD1|TRBV30|TRBJ2-7
CAWSGTGGADEQYF
TGTGCCTGGAGTGGAACAGGGGGCGCGGACGAGCAGTACTTC
>NA|NA|TRBV30|TRBJ2-7
CAWSRGGPSYEQYF
TGTGCCTGGAGTAGGGGCGGGCCTTCCTACGAGCAGTACTTC